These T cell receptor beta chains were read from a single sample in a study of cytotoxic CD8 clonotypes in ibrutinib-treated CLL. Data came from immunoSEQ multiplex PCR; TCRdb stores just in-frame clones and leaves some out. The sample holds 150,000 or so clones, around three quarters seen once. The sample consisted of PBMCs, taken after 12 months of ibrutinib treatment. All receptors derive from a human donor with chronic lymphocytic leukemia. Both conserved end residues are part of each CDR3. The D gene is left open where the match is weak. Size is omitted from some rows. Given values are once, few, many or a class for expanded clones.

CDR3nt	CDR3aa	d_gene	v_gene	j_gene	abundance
TGCGCCAGCAGCTTGGCCTTTACTAGTGCTTACAATGAGCAGTTCTTC	CASSLAFTSAYNEQFF	-	TRBV5-1	TRBJ2-1	-
TGTGCCTGGAGTAGGTCAGGCGTTAACACCGGGGAGCTGTTTTTT	CAWSRSGVNTGELFF	-	TRBV30	TRBJ2-2	-
TGTGCCAGCAGCCAAGATTTTTATGGAACCGGGACGACTTACGAGCAGTACTTC	CASSQDFYGTGTTYEQYF	-	TRBV4-2	TRBJ2-7	-
TGTGCCAGCAGCTTAGTCGGGGGCAGCTATGGCTACACCTTC	CASSLVGGSYGYTF	-	TRBV7-2	TRBJ1-2	-
TGTGCCAGCAGCGAAACTACTAGCGTAGGCGAGCAGTACTTC	CASSETTSVGEQYF	TRBD2	TRBV2	TRBJ2-7	once
TGCAGTGCTAGCGAGGTGACTGAAGCTTTCTTT	CSASEVTEAFF	-	TRBV20-1	TRBJ1-1	once
TGCAGCGTTTCTGGGACTGGGAACACCGGGGAGCTGTTTTTT	CSVSGTGNTGELFF	-	TRBV29-1	TRBJ2-2	-
TGCGCCAGCAGCCGCAGTGCGGATACGCAGTATTTT	CASSRSADTQYF	-	TRBV5-1	TRBJ2-3	-
TGCGCCAGCAGCCAATATGAGGACACCGGGGAGCTGTTTTTT	CASSQYEDTGELFF	-	TRBV4-1	TRBJ2-2	few
TGCGCCAGCAGGTACGGTCCCAATCAGCCCCAGCATTTT	CASRYGPNQPQHF	-	TRBV5-1	TRBJ1-5	-
TGTGCCTGGAGTGTGTGGCCCTCTGGGGCCAACGTCCTGACTTTC	CAWSVWPSGANVLTF	-	TRBV30	TRBJ2-6	-
TGTGCCAGCAGCCGACAGGGGGCGCCAGGTCTCGAGCAGTACTTC	CASSRQGAPGLEQYF	TRBD1	TRBV6-6	TRBJ2-7	-
TGCGCCAGCAGCCCTACTAGCATTACCCGGGGCGAGCAGTACTTC	CASSPTSITRGEQYF	-	TRBV4-1	TRBJ2-7	-
TGCGCCAGCAGCCATGGACTAAGCGGGGGCCGAGAGACCCAGTACTTC	CASSHGLSGGRETQYF	TRBD2	TRBV5-1	TRBJ2-5	-
TGCGCCAGCAGCTTTGCGCTAACCACAGATACGCAGTATTTT	CASSFALTTDTQYF	-	TRBV5-1	TRBJ2-3	few
TGTGCCAGCAGCTTAGGCAGGGGACAGGGCGATGGCTACACCTTC	CASSLGRGQGDGYTF	TRBD1	TRBV7-2	TRBJ1-2	-
TGTGCCAGCAGTGAAGCGGACCGGAGCTCCTACGAGCAGTACTTC	CASSEADRSSYEQYF	-	TRBV2	TRBJ2-7	-
TGTGCCTGGAGTGTAGGAGGAGAGACCCAGTACTTC	CAWSVGGETQYF	-	TRBV30	TRBJ2-5	-
TGTGCCATCGGGCGGGAGGCCAAAAACATTCAGTACTTC	CAIGREAKNIQYF	TRBD2	TRBV10-3	TRBJ2-4	-
TGTGCCAGTAAGACAGGGGGTACCTATGGCTACACCTTC	CASKTGGTYGYTF	TRBD1	TRBV19	TRBJ1-2	-
TGTGCCAGCAGTGGCAGGGGGGGTCAGCCCCAGCATTTT	CASSGRGGQPQHF	TRBD1	TRBV25-1	TRBJ1-5	-
TGTGCCAGCAGCGAAGGGAACTATGGCTACACCTTC	CASSEGNYGYTF	-	TRBV25-1	TRBJ1-2	-
TGTGCCATCAGTGAGTGGGTTATTCGAGTGGGAAATGAGCAGTTCTTC	CAISEWVIRVGNEQFF	-	TRBV10-3	TRBJ2-1	-
TGTGCCAGCAGCGTAGCGCCTGGGGGCGTAGATACGCAGTATTTT	CASSVAPGGVDTQYF	-	TRBV9	TRBJ2-3	-
TGTGCCAGCAGTGTGCTCAGTGGACTCCCTTATGGCTACACCTTC	CASSVLSGLPYGYTF	-	TRBV6-4	TRBJ1-2	-
TGTGCCAGCAGCCGGGACAGGGGAAATGAAAAACTGTTTTTT	CASSRDRGNEKLFF	TRBD1	TRBV6-6	TRBJ1-4	-
TGTGCCAGCAGCGTGGGCACCCAAAAAGAGACCCAGTACTTC	CASSVGTQKETQYF	-	TRBV9	TRBJ2-5	-
TGTGCCAGCAGCTTGGCCCTTAGCGGGAGGTCCAATGAGCAGTTCTTC	CASSLALSGRSNEQFF	TRBD2	TRBV5-6	TRBJ2-1	-
TGTGCCAGTAGTCCACAGGGGGCGCGTACTGAAGCTTTCTTT	CASSPQGARTEAFF	TRBD1	TRBV19	TRBJ1-1	-
TGTGCCAGCTATATGGACCCAGATACGCAGTATTTT	CASYMDPDTQYF	-	TRBV27	TRBJ2-3	-
TGCGCCAGCAGCCCCGCCACGGGGGTTGAGCAGTTCTTC	CASSPATGVEQFF	-	TRBV5-1	TRBJ2-1	-
TGTGCCAGTAGGGTAGGGTTTGCGTCCAAAAACATTCAGTACTTC	CASRVGFASKNIQYF	-	TRBV19	TRBJ2-4	-
TGTGCCAGCAGCGTAGAGGGAGTCGACACCGGGGAGCTGTTTTTT	CASSVEGVDTGELFF	-	TRBV9	TRBJ2-2	-
TGTGCCAGCAGATCCCGGGACAGGGTTTTCGATGAGCAGTTCTTC	CASRSRDRVFDEQFF	TRBD1	TRBV5-6	TRBJ2-1	-
TGTGCCAGCAGTGACTTGGACAGGGTTTCCGACGAGCAGTACTTC	CASSDLDRVSDEQYF	TRBD1	TRBV25-1	TRBJ2-7	few
TGCGCCAGCAGCCAACTGACAGGCTGGGAGCAGTACTTC	CASSQLTGWEQYF	-	TRBV4-1	TRBJ2-7	-
TGTGCCAGCAGCTTAGATGGACCCCCAACAAGCGGAAACACCATATATTTT	CASSLDGPPTSGNTIYF	-	TRBV7-2	TRBJ1-3	-
TGTGCCAGCAGTCCATCATCTAGAAGAGAGACCCAGTACTTC	CASSPSSRRETQYF	-	TRBV28	TRBJ2-5	once
TGTGCCAGTAGTACCCGGGACAGGGCCCTCTCCTACGAGCAGTACTTC	CASSTRDRALSYEQYF	TRBD1	TRBV19	TRBJ2-7	-
TGTGCCAGTAGTCATTCGACAGGCAATCAGCCCCAGCATTTT	CASSHSTGNQPQHF	-	TRBV19	TRBJ1-5	-
TGTGCCAGCAGCCAAGGTCCCGGGACTAGCGGGAGGGCCACCCGGGAGCAGTTCTTC	CASSQGPGTSGRATREQFF	TRBD2	TRBV14	TRBJ2-1	-
TGTGCCAGCAGCTTAGTCGGACAGACCGAAGCTTTCTTT	CASSLVGQTEAFF	-	TRBV7-9	TRBJ1-1	-